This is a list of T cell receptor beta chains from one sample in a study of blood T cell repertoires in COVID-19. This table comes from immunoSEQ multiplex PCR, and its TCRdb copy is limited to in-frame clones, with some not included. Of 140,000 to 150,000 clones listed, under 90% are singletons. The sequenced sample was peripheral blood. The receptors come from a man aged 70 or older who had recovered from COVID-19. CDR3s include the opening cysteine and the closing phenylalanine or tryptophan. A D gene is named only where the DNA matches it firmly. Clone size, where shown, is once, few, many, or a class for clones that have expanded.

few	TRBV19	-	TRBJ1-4	TGTGCCAGTAGGGAGTTACAGGGAATAGGAACTAATGAAAAACTGTTTTTT	CASRELQGIGTNEKLFF
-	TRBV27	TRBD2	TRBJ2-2	TGTGCCAGCAGCCCGACTAGCGGAAGTTTCGGGGAGCTGTTTTTT	CASSPTSGSFGELFF
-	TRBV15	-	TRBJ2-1	TGTGCCACCAGCGGAGGGGGGCCGGGCCATGAGCAGTTCTTC	CATSGGGPGHEQFF
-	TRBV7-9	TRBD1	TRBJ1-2	TGTGCCAGCAGGGAGACAGGGGGCGATTATGGCTACACCTTC	CASRETGGDYGYTF
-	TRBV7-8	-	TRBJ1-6	TGTGCCAGCAGCACGACTTTTAATGGATCACCCCTCCACTTT	CASSTTFNGSPLHF
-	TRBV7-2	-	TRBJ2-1	TGTGCCAGCAGTTGGACATCGAGCTCCTACAATGAGCAGTTCTTC	CASSWTSSSYNEQFF
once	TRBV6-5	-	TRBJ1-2	TGTGCCAGCAGTTACTTGAATTGGCCCAATTATGGCTACACCTTC	CASSYLNWPNYGYTF
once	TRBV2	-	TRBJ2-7	TGTGCCAGCAGCCTCTCAGGAATAGCCTACGAGCAGTACTTC	CASSLSGIAYEQYF
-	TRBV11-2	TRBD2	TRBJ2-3	TGTGCCAGCAGCTCGTGGACTAGCGGCCTCACAGATACGCAGTATTTT	CASSSWTSGLTDTQYF
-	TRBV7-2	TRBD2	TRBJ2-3	TGTGCCAGCAGCTTAGACTTAGCGGGGGGCACAGATACGCAGTATTTT	CASSLDLAGGTDTQYF
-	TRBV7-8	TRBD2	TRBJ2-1	TGTGCCAGCAGCCCGATTAGCGGGAGGCTGCCCGGAACCTACAATGAGCAGTTCTTC	CASSPISGRLPGTYNEQFF
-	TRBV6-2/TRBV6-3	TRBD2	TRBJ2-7	TGTGCCAGCAGTTACAGCGGGATGGAAGCCTACGAGCAGTACTTC	CASSYSGMEAYEQYF
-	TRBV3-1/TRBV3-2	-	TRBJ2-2	TGTGCCAGCAGCCACGGGACCGGGGAGCTGTTTTTT	CASSHGTGELFF
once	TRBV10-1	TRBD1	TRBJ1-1	TGCGCCAGCAGTCCGGGACAGGGAGGCACTGAAGCTTTCTTT	CASSPGQGGTEAFF
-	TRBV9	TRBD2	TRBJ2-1	TGTGCCAGCAGCTTTACTAGCGGGCCCTACAATGAGCAGTTCTTC	CASSFTSGPYNEQFF
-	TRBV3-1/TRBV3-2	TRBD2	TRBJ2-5	TGTGCCAGCAGCCCCCGCGAGGGGTTTAGCGGGAGTTACCAAGAGACCCAGTACTTC	CASSPREGFSGSYQETQYF
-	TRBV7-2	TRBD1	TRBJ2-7	TGTGCCATCACTCCTCTGGACAGGGCCTACGAGCAGTACTTC	CAITPLDRAYEQYF
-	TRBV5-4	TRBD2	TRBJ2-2	TGTGCCAGCAGCTTGCCCGGGGGGGACACCGGGGAGCTGTTTTTT	CASSLPGGDTGELFF
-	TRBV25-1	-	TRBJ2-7	TGTGCCAGCAGCTCCACGCTTACTCGAAACTACGAGCAGTACTTC	CASSSTLTRNYEQYF